What follows describes a single T cell receptor beta chain. The target of this receptor is not known. No quality values exist for individual bases; no much larger clone is one base distant. The germline V gene (reference sequence) supplies CDR1 LGHDT and CDR2 YNNKEL. Germline trimming: 0 bases from V, 2 bases from J; junction bases outside gene matches: 5. The CDR3 holds 16 amino acids from the cysteine to the phenylalanine. Only the CDR3 portion is preserved as DNA: 48 bases, with reading frame beginning at the first base. The source of the sample is a study of blood T cell repertoires in COVID-19 (dated by TCRdb to between 2020 and 2021). General notes on the study: Samples from collaborators originated in the United States, Italy and Spain and spanned both the acute and convalescent phases of COVID-19. Deeply sampled blood TCRbeta repertoires from subjects exposed to, actively infected with, or recovered from COVID-19 were included in the dataset. Where HLA class I and class II types were available, the types were taken from metadata supplied by the sample provider, not from assay-based typing. The prospective study material was composed of cDNA or gDNA derived from T cells, B-cell-depleted T cells, or PBMCs. A freely available public database, intended as a resource for researchers studying the immune response to SARS-CoV-2, is where the repertoires were released. The samples were drawn from the first 160 participants of the ongoing ImmuneRACE study and from 950 to 1,500 subjects provided by 6 global collaborators. A de-identified subject ID, COVID-19 status, age in years and sex were almost always included in the sample metadata.

Points the paper makes about the study in general: How much clinical and demographic metadata was included differed by source and by participant, and the metadata was provided uncurated.

Collaborating institutions collected whole blood in K2EDTA tubes following their own protocols. For TCRbeta analysis, collaborators shipped samples as frozen whole blood, isolated PBMCs, or DNA extracted from either of those sample types. TCRbeta CDR3 regions were amplified from genomic DNA using the immunoSEQ Assay, a bias-controlled multiplex PCR. In the original analysis: The number of nucleated cells in each sample was estimated from the amplification of reference gene primers within the assay. To quantify the absolute abundance of each unique TCRbeta CDR3 rearrangement, sequence reads were collapsed and filtered. For each sample, productive Simpson clonality was calculated as the square root of Simpson's diversity index over productive rearrangements. The source is immuneACCESS, and TCRdb retained only in-frame sequences with V and J called. Part of the clones is not carried over; for the studies checked, unresolved V genes explain less than half of this, and the remainder is unexplained. The D gene and trimming were derived from the DNA, and the V and J assignments and clone size from that table. This sample gives tens of thousands of clones in total; approximately 90% of them show up just once. 1.4% of the sample is taken by the ten largest.

This receptor was taken from a human donor in a cohort sampled during active COVID-19. Sample: peripheral blood. This chain joins TRBV3-1 (or the pseudogene TRBV3-2) to TRBJ2-7; 9 bases in the junction line up with TRBD2. The encoded CDR3 is CASSQEEGLATYEQYF. The nucleotides are TGTGCCAGCAGCCAAGAGGAAGGACTAGCGACCTACGAGCAGTACTTC.